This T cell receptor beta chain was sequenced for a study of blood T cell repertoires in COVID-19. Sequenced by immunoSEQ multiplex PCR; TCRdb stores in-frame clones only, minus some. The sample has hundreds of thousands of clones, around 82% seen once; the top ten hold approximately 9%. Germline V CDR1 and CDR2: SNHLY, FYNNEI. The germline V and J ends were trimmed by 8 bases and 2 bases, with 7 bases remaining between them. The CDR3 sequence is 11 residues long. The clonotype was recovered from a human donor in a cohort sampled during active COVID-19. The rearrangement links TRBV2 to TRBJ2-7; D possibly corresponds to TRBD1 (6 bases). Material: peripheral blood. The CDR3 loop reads CASAGAYEQYF. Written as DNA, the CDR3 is TGTGCCAGCGCAGGGGCCTACGAGCAGTACTTC.